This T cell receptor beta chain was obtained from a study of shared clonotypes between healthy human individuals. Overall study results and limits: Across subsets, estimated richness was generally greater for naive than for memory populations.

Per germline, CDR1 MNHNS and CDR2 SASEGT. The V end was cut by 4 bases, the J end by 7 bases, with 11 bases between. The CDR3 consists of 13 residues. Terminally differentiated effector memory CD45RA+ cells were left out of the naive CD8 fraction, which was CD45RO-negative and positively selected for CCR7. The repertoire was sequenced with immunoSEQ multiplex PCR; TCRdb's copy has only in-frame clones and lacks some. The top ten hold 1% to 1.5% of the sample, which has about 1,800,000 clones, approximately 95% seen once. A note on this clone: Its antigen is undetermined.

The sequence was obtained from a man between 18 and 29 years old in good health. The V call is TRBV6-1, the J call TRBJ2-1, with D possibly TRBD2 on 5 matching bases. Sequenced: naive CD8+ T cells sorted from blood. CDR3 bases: TGTGCCAGCAGTGCCGGGGTTTGGAATGAGCAGTTCTTC. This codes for CASSAGVWNEQFF.